A selection of T cell receptor beta chains follows, all from one sample in a study of blood T cell repertoires in COVID-19. The table came from immunoSEQ multiplex PCR; TCRdb's copy has only in-frame clones and leaves some out. The table has about 140,000 clones, over 60% seen once; the top ten hold around 13%. Source material: peripheral blood. Source of these receptors: an elderly man with acute or convalescent COVID-19. CDR3s include the opening cysteine and the closing phenylalanine or tryptophan. The order of the fields is J gene, V gene, clone size, CDR3 protein. Size values are once, few and many counts, or a class for expanded clones, and some rows have none.

>TRBJ2-2|TRBV11-3|.
CASSPDSGGELFF
>TRBJ1-5|TRBV7-2|.
CASSYSRGSNQPQHF
>TRBJ1-5|TRBV2|once
CASSGTGGNQPQHF
>TRBJ1-2|TRBV19|.
CASNGQLYGYTF
>TRBJ2-3|TRBV7-9|once
CASSFAGGGADTQYF
>TRBJ1-5|TRBV7-7|.
CASSIDINQPQHF
>TRBJ2-7|TRBV6-2/TRBV6-3|.
CASSYERGSYEQYF
>TRBJ1-1|TRBV19|.
CASSIRRRGNTEAFF
>TRBJ1-2|TRBV2|.
CASSEFRDSALYGYTF
>TRBJ2-7|TRBV7-2|.
CASSLRQYEQYF
>TRBJ1-5|TRBV2|.
CASSDDRGGNQPQHF
>TRBJ1-4|TRBV7-2|.
CASSYRGLSEKLFF
>TRBJ2-5|TRBV4-2|.
CASSQDPRRGGPQYF
>TRBJ1-6|TRBV2|.
CASSPRGGNSPLHF
>TRBJ1-5|TRBV19|.
CASSSTPGGTIQPQHF
>TRBJ2-2|TRBV6-5|few
CATVRVGNTGELFF
>TRBJ1-1|TRBV7-8|.
CASSQTGADTEAFF
>TRBJ2-3|TRBV11-2|.
CASSSGLAGAGTDTQYF
>TRBJ1-2|TRBV7-2|.
CASSLGSGPTGGGYTF
>TRBJ1-5|TRBV7-3|.
CASSSPGTQPQHF
>TRBJ2-5|TRBV7-3|.
CASSLSRVETQYF
>TRBJ2-7|TRBV7-2|.
CASSRRTGGYEQYF
>TRBJ2-3|TRBV2|.
CASNGLAGDTQYF
>TRBJ2-3|TRBV7-2|.
CASSYRLAMMTDTQYF
>TRBJ1-3|TRBV28|.
CASSLNRLTIYF
>TRBJ2-1|TRBV20-1|.
CSAGGQGSGEQFF
>TRBJ2-7|TRBV28|.
CASSLQGLYEQYF
>TRBJ2-4|TRBV7-9|.
CASSKTIPLAKNIQYF
>TRBJ2-1|TRBV19|.
CATVRQGAFHEQFF
>TRBJ2-1|TRBV6-4|.
CASSERMGNEQFF
>TRBJ1-5|TRBV28|.
CASSYGGAGSQPQHF
>TRBJ1-2|TRBV5-1|.
CASSLETGLYGYTF
>TRBJ1-6|TRBV27|.
CASSSNSNSPLHF
>TRBJ1-1|TRBV6-6|.
CASKWRTIDTEAFF
>TRBJ2-7|TRBV9|once
CASSVAGRGDEQYF
>TRBJ2-7|TRBV4-2|.
CASSQEYASGTYEQYF
>TRBJ2-7|TRBV14|.
CASSQVVYEQYF
>TRBJ1-4|TRBV7-9|.
CASSSGLATTNEKLFF
>TRBJ2-3|TRBV7-9|.
CASSSGLAAITDTQYF
>TRBJ2-3|TRBV24-1|.
CATSDPQGPGTDTQYF
>TRBJ1-1|TRBV6-5|.
CASSYLQGEAFF
>TRBJ1-1|TRBV5-1|.
CASNPRTGKMNTEAFF
>TRBJ2-7|TRBV7-8|.
CASSLVRGSSYEQYF
>TRBJ1-1|TRBV19|.
CASSTNTVNTEAFF
>TRBJ1-1|TRBV7-9|once
CASSLSGQNTEAFF
>TRBJ2-3|TRBV4-1|few
CASSQRAAGQGRDTQYF
>TRBJ2-5|TRBV28|once
CASSAMLGQETQYF
>TRBJ2-7|TRBV5-1|.
CASSSGQTYEQYF
>TRBJ1-3|TRBV5-6|.
CASSLAGNTIYF
>TRBJ2-2|TRBV11-3|.
CASSIRDRGTGELFF
>TRBJ2-7|TRBV6-1|once
CASSEVPGYEQYF
>TRBJ1-1|TRBV2|.
CASSEDNLNTEAFF
>TRBJ1-5|TRBV7-9|.
CASSLAGGHNQPQHF
>TRBJ1-1|TRBV30|.
CAWSVPGAGGSAFF